Listed below are T cell receptor beta chains from one sample, sequenced in a study of T cells after yellow fever vaccination. TCRdb re-called the 5' RACE reads with MiXCR, one entry per CDR3 protein. The sample has roughly 500,000 distinct CDR3 sequences; roughly a fifth are singletons. The specimen was PBMCs, collected 15 days after the yellow fever booster vaccination. The receptors come from a man aged 25-40 years who received the YFV17D yellow fever vaccine. The CDR3 runs from the conserved cysteine through the conserved F or W. A D gene is named only where the DNA matches it firmly. Size values are once, few and many counts, or a class for expanded clones, and some rows have none.

CDR3: CASSSGSPVKSEAFF
DNA: TGCGCCAGCAGCTCGGGCAGCCCGGTAAAATCTGAAGCTTTCTTT
D: .
J: TRBJ1-1
V: TRBV5-1
size: few

CDR3: CASSSNQETQYF
DNA: TGTGCCAGCAGCTCCAATCAAGAGACCCAGTACTTC
D: .
J: TRBJ2-5
V: TRBV9
size: few

CDR3: CASSLSGTGYEQYF
DNA: TGTGCCAGCAGTTTATCCGGGACAGGGTATGAGCAGTACTTC
D: TRBD1
J: TRBJ2-7
V: TRBV28
size: few

CDR3: CASSQVVQYNEQFF
DNA: TGTGCCAGCAGCCAAGTTGTTCAGTACAATGAGCAGTTCTTC
D: .
J: TRBJ2-1
V: TRBV14
size: .

CDR3: CASRMKRERLADTQYF
DNA: TGCGCCAGCAGGATGAAGCGGGAGAGGTTGGCAGATACGCAGTATTTT
D: TRBD2
J: TRBJ2-3
V: TRBV5-1
size: .

CDR3: CASSKGGAPYEQYF
DNA: TGTGCCAGCAGCAAGGGGGGGGCCCCCTACGAGCAGTACTTC
D: .
J: TRBJ2-7
V: TRBV7-8
size: few

CDR3: CASSPYDSGDEQYF
DNA: TGTGCCAGCAGCCCCTATGACAGTGGGGACGAGCAGTACTTC
D: .
J: TRBJ2-7
V: TRBV9
size: .

CDR3: CASSQDVAKNTGELFF
DNA: TGCGCCAGCAGCCAAGACGTGGCCAAGAACACCGGGGAGCTGTTTTTT
D: .
J: TRBJ2-2
V: TRBV4-3
size: .

CDR3: CASSGTGGGEQYF
DNA: TGTGCCAGCAGTGGGACAGGGGGTGGCGAGCAGTACTTC
D: TRBD1
J: TRBJ2-7
V: TRBV6-1
size: few

CDR3: CASSDHPENEQFF
DNA: TGTGCCAGCAGCGACCACCCTGAGAATGAGCAGTTCTTC
D: .
J: TRBJ2-1
V: TRBV11-3
size: .

CDR3: CASRGGYNEQFF
DNA: TGTGCCAGCAGGGGCGGCTACAATGAGCAGTTCTTC
D: .
J: TRBJ2-1
V: TRBV12-3/TRBV12-4
size: .

CDR3: CASKGRLEDTQYF
DNA: TGTGCCAGCAAGGGGAGGTTGGAAGATACGCAGTATTTT
D: .
J: TRBJ2-3
V: TRBV28
size: .

CDR3: CASSQRGTGYSYEQYF
DNA: TGTGCCAGCAGCCAAAGGGGGACAGGGTACTCCTACGAGCAGTACTTC
D: TRBD1
J: TRBJ2-7
V: TRBV3-1
size: few

CDR3: CASSQDLLAVPSSSYNEQFF
DNA: TGCGCCAGCAGCCAAGATTTACTAGCGGTGCCCTCAAGCTCCTACAATGAGCAGTTCTTC
D: TRBD2
J: TRBJ2-1
V: TRBV4-3
size: .

CDR3: CASSFGGARGYTF
DNA: TGTGCCAGCAGTTTCGGGGGGGCTCGGGGCTACACCTTC
D: .
J: TRBJ1-2
V: TRBV12-3/TRBV12-4
size: once

CDR3: CASSTRTSRNEQFF
DNA: TGTGCCAGCAGCACCAGGACTAGTCGGAATGAGCAGTTCTTC
D: TRBD2
J: TRBJ2-1
V: TRBV9
size: .

CDR3: CSAPRTESGGYTF
DNA: TGCAGTGCTCCACGGACGGAGTCGGGGGGCTACACCTTC
D: .
J: TRBJ1-2
V: TRBV20-1
size: .

CDR3: CSVEGEAGWDNEQFF
DNA: TGCAGCGTTGAGGGCGAGGCGGGTTGGGACAATGAGCAGTTCTTC
D: .
J: TRBJ2-1
V: TRBV29-1
size: .

CDR3: CASSPRLGAQVFNEQFF
DNA: TGCGCCAGCAGCCCCCGACTCGGAGCACAGGTATTCAATGAGCAGTTCTTC
D: .
J: TRBJ2-1
V: TRBV4-3
size: .

CDR3: CASSGTSGIGPYF
DNA: TGTGCCAGCAGCGGGACTAGCGGGATAGGCCCGTACTTC
D: TRBD2
J: TRBJ2-7
V: TRBV28
size: .

CDR3: CASSLEQSTDTQYF
DNA: TGCGCCAGCAGCTTGGAACAGAGCACAGATACGCAGTATTTT
D: .
J: TRBJ2-3
V: TRBV5-1
size: few

CDR3: CASRGGTAIQSATNEKLFF
DNA: TGCGCCAGCAGGGGAGGGACCGCTATCCAGAGTGCAACTAATGAAAAACTGTTTTTT
D: .
J: TRBJ1-4
V: TRBV5-1
size: few

CDR3: CAQRRMGYEQYF
DNA: TGTGCCCAGCGAAGGATGGGCTACGAGCAGTACTTC
D: .
J: TRBJ2-7
V: TRBV27
size: few

CDR3: CASSQESVEGQYF
DNA: TGTGCCAGCAGCCAAGAAAGTGTGGAGGGGCAGTACTTC
D: .
J: TRBJ2-7
V: TRBV14
size: few

CDR3: CASSQEAGYNEQFF
DNA: TGCGCCAGCAGCCAAGAGGCGGGGTACAATGAGCAGTTCTTC
D: .
J: TRBJ2-1
V: TRBV4-1
size: .

CDR3: CASSSLGGTYEQYF
DNA: TGTGCCAGCAGTTCCCTGGGGGGGACCTACGAGCAGTACTTC
D: TRBD2
J: TRBJ2-7
V: TRBV28
size: .

CDR3: CASSHLRTNNEQFF
DNA: TGTGCCAGCAGCCACCTTCGGACGAACAATGAGCAGTTCTTC
D: .
J: TRBJ2-1
V: TRBV14
size: .

CDR3: CASSLVLVSGQGVEQFF
DNA: TGTGCCAGCAGCTTAGTTTTAGTATCGGGACAGGGGGTCGAGCAGTTCTTC
D: TRBD1
J: TRBJ2-1
V: TRBV7-2
size: few

CDR3: CASSLGPDTQYF
DNA: TGCGCCAGCAGCTTGGGGCCAGATACGCAGTATTTT
D: .
J: TRBJ2-3
V: TRBV7-2
size: many

CDR3: CATSSGETQYF
DNA: TGTGCCACCAGTTCGGGTGAGACCCAGTACTTC
D: .
J: TRBJ2-5
V: TRBV24-1
size: many